The 18 T cell receptor beta chains listed next were all sequenced from one sample in a study of immune heterogeneity within non-small cell lung tumors. The TCR beta CDR3 region underwent multiplex PCR amplification with 32 V and 13 J primers. TCRdb reprocessed the multiplex PCR reads via MiXCR and lists one record per CDR3 protein. The sample yields 12,000 or so distinct CDR3 sequences, 25% to 30% seen once. The template consisted of bulk tumor genomic DNA, with 600 ng used per sample. Surgical sampling yielded several biopsies per primary tumor (spaced far apart). Before undergoing curative surgery, patients had newly diagnosed non-small cell lung cancer that was untreated. Sequencing was carried out using lung tumor tissue. The receptors shown here come from a man in his forties or fifties with non-small cell lung cancer.

This clonotype was observed many times. V and J are TRBV6-1 and TRBJ2-1, with TRBD2 matching over 10 bases. Germline loops: CDR1 MNHNS, CDR2 SASEGT. Germline trimming cut 7 bases from V and 8 bases from J; bases unmatched to any gene: 17. The CDR3 length is 17 residues. In DNA form, the CDR3 reads TGTGCCAGCAAAAGACTTTCTAGCGGGAGCATGGTCGATGAGCAGTTCTTC. Its protein product is CASKRLSSGSMVDEQFF.

This clonotype has a handful of counts. This chain connects TRBV6-1 to TRBJ1-4; D is undetermined. In germline, CDR1 is MNHNS, CDR2 SASEGT. This CDR3 contains 14 residues. V was pared by 6 bases and J by 7 bases, with 15 bases between. The CDR3 reads CASSTGIVSEKLFF. Written as DNA, the CDR3 is TGTGCCAGCAGCACCGGGATAGTCAGTGAAAAACTGTTTTTT.

To note about this clonotype: A much bigger clone sits one base away, suggesting this may be a read error. The rearrangement uses TRBV24-1 and TRBJ1-2; D is possibly TRBD1 (6 bases). The CDR3 sequence is 17 residues long. Germline assignment: CDR1 KGHDR and CDR2 SFDVKD. Trimming pared 2 bases from V and 6 bases from J, leaving 21 bases between. CDR3 sequence (DNA): TGTGCCACCAGTGATTCACCGGGACATGAGTCGGTCGATGGCTACACCTTC. Translating it yields CATSDSPGHESVDGYTF.

Sample share makes this clonotype medium-sized. The chain has TRBV5-5 and TRBJ2-2, with 8 bases that match TRBD2. J lost 3 bases, V lost 4 bases, and 8 bases had no gene match. There are 16 residues in the CDR3. CDR1 is SGHKS, CDR2 YYEKEE, per germline (reference sequence). The CDR3 here is CASSPLAGSYTGELFF. The CDR3 nucleotides are TGTGCCAGCAGCCCCTTAGCGGGGAGCTACACCGGGGAGCTGTTTTTT.

Sample share makes this clonotype hyperexpanded (1% or more). V gene TRBV6-5 combines with J gene TRBJ1-6; no definite D call. Trimming took off 0 bases at V and 7 bases at J, with 13 bases between the two ends. CDR3 length: 16 residues. The germline V gene has CDR1 MNHEY and CDR2 SVGAGI. The CDR3 loop reads CASSYSTLGNNSPLHF. CDR3 nucleotides: TGTGCCAGCAGTTACTCGACTTTGGGAAACAATTCACCCCTCCACTTT.

For this clonotype: One base away lies a much larger clone, so this may be a sequencing read error. The V and J genes are TRBV4-1 and TRBJ2-7; 11 bases align to TRBD2. Germline lookup yields CDR1 MGHRA and CDR2 YSYEKL. This CDR3 is built from 17 residues. CDR3 region: CASRQEGGLAAAYEQYF. CDR3 DNA: TGCGCCAGCAGACAAGAAGGGGGACTAGCGGCCGCCTACGAGCAGTACTTC.

V usage is TRBV28 and J usage is TRBJ2-1, with D perhaps matching TRBD1 or TRBD2 (6 bases each). Trimming shortened V by 9 bases and J by 12 bases, and 30 bases separated the two germline ends. The CDR3 loop spans 16 amino acids. The germline V gene has CDR1 MDHEN and CDR2 SYDVKM. In DNA, the CDR3 is TGTGCCAGTTCGCCCCCGGGGACCATCGGGGGCTATGGGCAGTTCTTC. Encoded protein: CASSPPGTIGGYGQFF.

This rearrangement joins TRBV7-2 to TRBJ2-3; TRBD1 agrees at 7 bases. With 5 bases clipped from V and 2 bases from J, the junction kept 7 bases outside the gene matches. Germline CDR1 reads SGHTA; CDR2 reads FQGNSA. CDR3 size: 15 residues. The CDR3 sequence is CASSQRQGTTDTQYF. The CDR3 DNA is TGTGCCAGCAGCCAGAGACAGGGAACCACAGATACGCAGTATTTT.

This clonotype was detected a few times. The V gene is TRBV7-9, the J gene TRBJ1-4; D is unclear. V was clipped by 1 base and J by 2 bases, with 5 bases between them. There are 14 residues in the CDR3. The germline V gene has CDR1 SEHNR and CDR2 FQNEAQ (reference sequence). The CDR3 sequence is CASSLERTNEKLFF. CDR3 in DNA: TGTGCCAGCAGCTTAGAGCGGACTAATGAAAAACTGTTTTTT.

This clonotype was counted at least ten times. V is TRBV19 and J is TRBJ2-1; D possibly corresponds to TRBD1 (5 bases). The CDR3 contains 17 residues. Trimming shortened V by 5 bases and J by 6 bases, and 23 bases separated the two germline ends. Germline CDR1 is LNHDA and CDR2 is SQIVND (reference sequence). The chain's CDR3 is CASSLLGRQGVGNEQFF. The DNA of the CDR3 is TGTGCCAGTAGTCTCTTAGGCCGTCAAGGGGTGGGCAATGAGCAGTTCTTC.

This sequence joins TRBV9 and TRBJ2-3; D uncertain. Germline CDR1 SGDLS, CDR2 YYNGEE. V lost 4 bases to trimming and J lost 4 bases, with 10 bases between them. This CDR3 has 13 residues. The CDR3 DNA is TGTGCCAGCAGCTCGCCAGCTTCAGATACGCAGTATTTT. Protein product: CASSSPASDTQYF.

Concerning this clonotype: Just one base apart from a much larger clone, this may be a read error. The genes are TRBV5-1 and TRBJ1-2, with D perhaps TRBD1 (5 bases). The V and J ends lost 5 bases and 5 bases respectively, with 13 bases between them. From germline, CDR1 is SGHRS and CDR2 YFSETQ. The CDR3 runs 13 residues. CDR3 nucleotide sequence: TGCGCCAGCAGGGAACCGGGGCGTTATGGCTACACCTTC. Its translation is CASREPGRYGYTF.

In this sample, this clonotype turned up many times. The chain couples TRBV3-1 to TRBJ2-2; tentatively, D is TRBD1 or TRBD2 (6 bases each). Germline CDR1 is LGHDT and CDR2 is YNNKEL (reference sequence). V was clipped by 6 bases and J by 0 bases, with 11 bases between them. This CDR3 region has 15 residues. As DNA, the CDR3 is TGTGCCAGCAGGGCGGAGGGGGCGAACACCGGGGAGCTGTTTTTT. Its translation: CASRAEGANTGELFF.

Worth noting for this clonotype: This may arise from a read error, as a much more abundant clone is one base away. The chain carries TRBV5-1 and TRBJ1-4; tentatively, D is TRBD1 (6 bases). The CDR3 totals 16 residues. CDR1 SGHRS and CDR2 YFSETQ come from the germline V gene. The CDR3 DNA reads as TGCGCCAGCAGCTTGGGGGCAGGGGCAACTAATGAAGAACTGTTTTTT. This sequence encodes CASSLGAGATNEELFF.

This clonotype occurred many times. The chain employs TRBV20-1 and TRBJ1-2, with D uncertain. V lost 0 bases and J 4 bases, leaving 9 bases between the germline ends. Germline-derived CDR1 and CDR2 are DFQATT and SNEGSKA (reference sequence). The CDR3 runs to 13 residues. CDR3 region: CSARDSVTYGYTF. The CDR3 nucleotides read TGCAGTGCTAGAGATTCAGTTACCTATGGCTACACCTTC.

The chain joins TRBV5-6 to TRBJ1-2; TRBD1 agrees at 9 bases. The CDR3 loop spans 15 amino acids. Germline V gene data show CDR1 as SGHDT and CDR2 as YYEEEE. V dropped 4 bases and J dropped 4; count of bases not matched to a gene: 8. The CDR3 DNA reads as TGTGCCAGCAGCCCTGGGACAGGGAGAACCTATGGCTACACCTTC. Amino acid sequence: CASSPGTGRTYGYTF.

This clonotype was counted at least ten times. The chain has TRBV28 and TRBJ2-7; 7 positions agree with TRBD1. The trim removed 6 bases at V and 9 bases at J, leaving 5 bases unmatched. Per the germline V gene, CDR1 is MDHEN and CDR2 is SYDVKM. The CDR3 has 11 residues. The CDR3, as DNA: TGTGCCAGCAGCTATCGGGACAGGCAGTACTTC. It encodes CASSYRDRQYF. The variable domain in full, completed from reference TRBV28 and TRBJ2-7, reads DVKVTQSSRYLVKRTGEKVFLECVQDMDHENMFWYRQDPGLGLRLIYFSYDVKMKEKGDIPEGYSVSREKKERFSLILESASTNQTSMYLCASSYRDRQYFGPGTRLTVT.

The sample holds a few counts of this clonotype. The chain carries TRBV24-1 and TRBJ1-2, with D possibly matching TRBD1 (5 bases). Between the trimmed V and J ends, which lost 4 bases and 3 bases, there was a span of 17 bases. This CDR3 is 16 amino acids long. The germline V gene has CDR1 KGHDR and CDR2 SFDVKD. CDR3 region: CATSDPPPGADYGYTF. CDR3 DNA: TGTGCCACCAGTGACCCCCCCCCCGGGGCCGACTATGGCTACACCTTC.